The T cell receptor (beta chain) under discussion was sequenced for a study of CD8+ T cells in alopecia areata. Across the study: Those patients who were treated received oral tofacitinib, which was given at 5 to 10 mg twice daily for moderate-to-severe alopecia areata.

RNA, once extracted, was reverse transcribed into cDNA for use as the sequencing template. Some clones are missing from TCRdb's copy, which holds only in-frame ones; the method was immunoSEQ multiplex PCR. The profile shows 140,000 to 150,000 clones, around 50% of them singletons. It was from alopecia areata patients that lesional scalp punch biopsies and peripheral blood were collected. General observations from the study: Normal skin's resident alphabeta T cells are sequenced alongside lesional scalp T cells.

Remarks on this clone: Its antigen remains unknown.

Deletions cut 6 bases from V and 14 bases from J, with 17 bases between. There are 12 residues in the CDR3. Germline V lookup: CDR1 MNHEY, CDR2 SMNVEV (reference sequence). This sequence joins TRBV27 and TRBJ2-1; weak D call: TRBD2 (6 bases). Sequencing input: CD4+ T cells sorted from blood. The TCR comes from a human donor with alopecia areata. For the CDR3, the DNA is TGTGCCAGCAGGGGGACGGGAGTTTCTGAGTTCTTC. It codes for CASRGTGVSEFF.